This is a list of T cell receptor beta chains from one sample in a study of T cell responses to AZD1222 COVID-19 vaccine. TCRdb's copy holds only in-frame clones and misses some; the assay was immunoSEQ multiplex PCR. The sample contains more than 80,000 clones, approximately 84% of which appear only once. This specimen consisted of peripheral blood, obtained on day 0 of AZD1222 vaccination. The source of these receptors is an adult in good health. Both conserved end residues are part of each CDR3. The D gene is left open where the match is weak.

J gene: TRBJ2-2; D gene: -; V gene: TRBV4-1; CDR3 DNA: TGCGCCAGCAGCCAATATATTAATAGAGGGACGGCCACCGGGGAGCTGTTTTTT; CDR3 protein: CASSQYINRGTATGELFF
J gene: TRBJ2-5; D gene: TRBD2; V gene: TRBV5-1; CDR3 DNA: TGCGCCAGCAGCTTGGGACCAGCGGGAGACCAAGAGACCCAGTACTTC; CDR3 protein: CASSLGPAGDQETQYF
J gene: TRBJ1-6; D gene: -; V gene: TRBV9; CDR3 DNA: TGTGCCAGCAGCAGGGAGAAGGTTAATTCACCCCTCCACTTT; CDR3 protein: CASSREKVNSPLHF
J gene: TRBJ1-4; D gene: TRBD1; V gene: TRBV7-9; CDR3 DNA: TGTGCCAGCAGCTTAGATGGGACAGGGGGCGAAAAACTGTTTTTT; CDR3 protein: CASSLDGTGGEKLFF
J gene: TRBJ1-2; D gene: -; V gene: TRBV15; CDR3 DNA: TGTGCCACCCAAGGTCACAGGGCAAACTATGGCTACACCTTC; CDR3 protein: CATQGHRANYGYTF
J gene: TRBJ1-1; D gene: -; V gene: TRBV6-5; CDR3 DNA: TGTGCCAGCAGTTACCGTCGGACGGATGAAGCTTTCTTT; CDR3 protein: CASSYRRTDEAFF
J gene: TRBJ1-3; D gene: -; V gene: TRBV7-8; CDR3 DNA: TGTGCCAGCAGCTCTGGCAGCTCCGGAAACACCATATATTTT; CDR3 protein: CASSSGSSGNTIYF
J gene: TRBJ2-6; D gene: TRBD2; V gene: TRBV24-1; CDR3 DNA: TGTGCCACCAGTGATCCGCGGCGGGAGGTGTCCGGGGCCAACGTCCTGACTTTC; CDR3 protein: CATSDPRREVSGANVLTF
J gene: TRBJ1-2; D gene: TRBD1; V gene: TRBV19; CDR3 DNA: TGTGCCAGCCGTCCGGGACAGGGGGAATGGGGCTACACCTTC; CDR3 protein: CASRPGQGEWGYTF
J gene: TRBJ1-2; D gene: -; V gene: TRBV2; CDR3 DNA: TGTGCCAGCAGTGCAATCCAGGACAGCCCGAATGGCTACACCTTC; CDR3 protein: CASSAIQDSPNGYTF
J gene: TRBJ2-1; D gene: TRBD2; V gene: TRBV7-2; CDR3 DNA: TGTGCCAGCAGTCCCGCGGCGGGGGTTGGAAATGAGCAGTTCTTC; CDR3 protein: CASSPAAGVGNEQFF
J gene: TRBJ1-2; D gene: -; V gene: TRBV12-3/TRBV12-4; CDR3 DNA: TGTGCCAGCAGTGGCGACAGTTATGGCTACACCTTC; CDR3 protein: CASSGDSYGYTF
J gene: TRBJ1-6; D gene: TRBD1; V gene: TRBV10-3; CDR3 DNA: TGTGCCATCAGCCCAGGGGCCCGGACAGGGGGCAATTCACCCCTCCACTTT; CDR3 protein: CAISPGARTGGNSPLHF
J gene: TRBJ2-3; D gene: -; V gene: TRBV5-5; CDR3 DNA: TGTGCCAGCAGCCCTCTCGTTAGCACAGATACGCAGTATTTT; CDR3 protein: CASSPLVSTDTQYF
J gene: TRBJ2-5; D gene: -; V gene: TRBV12-3/TRBV12-4; CDR3 DNA: TGTGCCAGCGGAGCGGCTTTGGAGGAGACCCAGTACTTC; CDR3 protein: CASGAALEETQYF
J gene: TRBJ1-1; D gene: -; V gene: TRBV30; CDR3 DNA: TGTTCGGCCGAAACCGGGACCCTAGACGGAGCTTTCTTT; CDR3 protein: CSAETGTLDGAFF
J gene: TRBJ2-7; D gene: -; V gene: TRBV27; CDR3 DNA: TGTGCCAGCAGTTATAGTCCCGCCTACGAGCAGTACTTC; CDR3 protein: CASSYSPAYEQYF
J gene: TRBJ2-7; D gene: -; V gene: TRBV1; CDR3 DNA: TGCACCAGCAGCCAAGAGTCCCTCCCTGCGGGGGGGCCCGAAGGTGAGCAGTACTTC; CDR3 protein: CTSSQESLPAGGPEGEQYF
J gene: TRBJ1-1; D gene: -; V gene: TRBV6-6; CDR3 DNA: TGTGCCAGCAGCAAACAGGGAGGGGTCACTGAAGCTTTCTTT; CDR3 protein: CASSKQGGVTEAFF
J gene: TRBJ2-2; D gene: TRBD2; V gene: TRBV7-2; CDR3 DNA: TGTGCCAGCAGCTTGATCAGCGGGAGAGGGACCGGGGAGCTGTTTTTT; CDR3 protein: CASSLISGRGTGELFF
J gene: TRBJ1-4; D gene: TRBD1; V gene: TRBV7-2; CDR3 DNA: TGTGCCAGCAGCGACCGGGACAGGGGGCGAAAACTGTTTTTT; CDR3 protein: CASSDRDRGRKLFF
J gene: TRBJ1-3; D gene: -; V gene: TRBV5-5; CDR3 DNA: TGTGCCAGCAGCTTGGGACGGCAAACTGGAAACACCATATATTTT; CDR3 protein: CASSLGRQTGNTIYF
J gene: TRBJ2-2; D gene: TRBD2; V gene: TRBV28; CDR3 DNA: TGTGCCAGCAGTGGACTAGCGGTTAACACCGGGGAGCTGTTTTTT; CDR3 protein: CASSGLAVNTGELFF
J gene: TRBJ2-1; D gene: -; V gene: TRBV6-5; CDR3 DNA: TGTGCCAGCAGTTACTCTGGGCAGGGAAGGTACAATGAGCAGTTCTTC; CDR3 protein: CASSYSGQGRYNEQFF
J gene: TRBJ2-1; D gene: -; V gene: TRBV7-8; CDR3 DNA: TGTGCCAGCAGCCAAACAGGGTCTTCCTACAATGAGCAGTTCTTC; CDR3 protein: CASSQTGSSYNEQFF
J gene: TRBJ2-5; D gene: TRBD2; V gene: TRBV7-9; CDR3 DNA: TGTGCCAGCAGCTCCCCGGGACTAGCGGGGGGGTCTCAAGAGACCCAGTACTTC; CDR3 protein: CASSSPGLAGGSQETQYF
J gene: TRBJ2-7; D gene: -; V gene: TRBV29-1; CDR3 DNA: TGCAGCGTTGAGGTACGCGGCGAGCAGTACTTC; CDR3 protein: CSVEVRGEQYF
J gene: TRBJ1-2; D gene: TRBD1; V gene: TRBV23-1; CDR3 DNA: TGCGCCAGCAGTGAACAAGACAGGGGGCACGGCTACACCTTC; CDR3 protein: CASSEQDRGHGYTF